The 27 T cell receptor beta chains presented below share a single source sample, sequenced in a study of follicular helper T cells after annual influenza vaccination. The time point was: 2013-2014 season, 7 days after vaccination. TCRdb's copy holds only in-frame clones and misses some; the assay was immunoSEQ multiplex PCR. The sample carries a few thousand clones, around 90% recorded once. Sequences were derived from CXCR5+ CD38- circulating T follicular helper cells from blood, sampled 7 days after influenza vaccination. Subset reported: circulating Tfh, non-naive CD4+CXCR5+PD-1+ (ICOS+CD38+ or ICOS-CD38-). These receptors were taken from an adult who received the influenza vaccine.

The chain employs TRBV6-1 and TRBJ2-3, with D possibly TRBD2 on 6 matching bases. The germline CDR1 and CDR2 sequences are MNHNS and SASEGT. The CDR3 is made up of 14 amino acids. The V end lost 1 base, the J end lost 5 bases, and 10 bases lay between the germline ends. The CDR3 reads CASSEDGRGDTQYF. The CDR3 DNA reads as TGTGCCAGCAGTGAAGACGGGAGAGGAGATACGCAGTATTTT.

V gene TRBV14 combines with J gene TRBJ1-4, with 9 bases fitting TRBD1. The CDR3 has 16 amino acids. The ends lost 5 bases at V and 7 bases at J; junction bases unmatched: 11. The germline V gene has CDR1 SGHDN and CDR2 FVKESK. CDR3 residues: CASSTGDRAKVEKLFF. CDR3 nucleotides: TGTGCCAGCAGCACCGGGGACAGGGCAAAGGTTGAAAAACTGTTTTTT. Complete variable domain (other parts from reference TRBV14 and TRBJ1-4): EAGVTQFPSHSVIEKGQTVTLRCDPISGHDNLYWYRRVMGKEIKFLLHFVKESKQDESGMPNNRFLAERTGGTYSTLKVQPAELEDSGVYFCASSTGDRAKVEKLFFGSGTQLSVL.

This clone was seen more than once but under ten times. The chain is built from TRBV6-6 and TRBJ1-2; D gene ambiguous. Per the germline V gene, CDR1 is MNHNY and CDR2 is SVGAGI (reference sequence). The CDR3 is 8 residues long. V lost 8 bases and J 11 bases, leaving 6 bases between the germline ends. CDR3 region: CASSVYTF. The DNA of the CDR3 is TGTGCCAGCTCGGTATACACCTTC.

The chain links TRBV15 to TRBJ1-5; D gene uncertain. Germline-derived CDR1 and CDR2 are LNHNV and YYDKDF (reference sequence). This CDR3 is 13 amino acids long. The ends were cut back, 2 bases at V and 1 base at J, with 3 bases in the middle. This CDR3 reads CATSRLSNQPQHF. The CDR3 DNA follows: TGTGCCACCAGCAGACTCAGCAATCAGCCCCAGCATTTT.

This sequence joins TRBV9 and TRBJ2-2, with a tentative D call TRBD1 (5 bases). The V gene's germline CDR1 is SGDLS and CDR2 YYNGEE. V gave up 4 bases and J gave up 1 base, with 8 bases separating them. The CDR3 spans 14 residues. CDR3 in DNA: TGTGCCAGCAGCAGACAGCAGAACACCGGGGAGCTGTTTTTT. It specifies CASSRQQNTGELFF.

V usage is TRBV6-5 and J usage is TRBJ1-2, with D possibly matching TRBD1 (6 bases). In germline, CDR1 is MNHEY, CDR2 SVGAGI. The length of the CDR3 is 14 residues. V lost 6 bases and J lost 8, with 19 bases in between. CDR3 protein: CASSRSDRHGGYTF. DNA of the CDR3: TGTGCCAGCAGCCGATCGGACAGACATGGAGGCTACACCTTC.

The rearrangement links TRBV18 to TRBJ1-2; D is perhaps TRBD1 (6 bases). Germline assignment: CDR1 KGHSH and CDR2 LQKENI. The CDR3 has 14 residues. Trimming took 1 base from V and 3 from J, leaving 9 bases between them. CDR3 residues: CASSPRQADYGYTF. The CDR3 region has the DNA TGTGCCAGCTCACCACGACAGGCCGACTATGGCTACACCTTC.

The genes are TRBV5-6 and TRBJ2-5; 10 bases align to TRBD2. CDR1 and CDR2 from the germline V gene are SGHDT and YYEEEE. Losses at the gene ends were 5 bases for V and 4 bases for J; bases not matched to a gene: 8. The CDR3 has 15 amino acids. The DNA for the CDR3 is TGTGCCAGCAGTAGTCTAGCGGGGGAACCAGAGACCCAGTACTTC. Protein product: CASSSLAGEPETQYF.

The genes are TRBV10-1 and TRBJ2-7; D ambiguous. Trimming shortened V by 3 bases and J by 4 bases, and 13 bases separated the two germline ends. The germline CDR1 and CDR2 sequences are WNHNN and SYGVQD (reference sequence). This CDR3 is 14 amino acids long. CDR3 region: CASSDHRSGYEQYF. The CDR3 DNA is TGCGCCAGCAGTGACCACCGTTCGGGTTACGAGCAGTACTTC.

The chain employs TRBV23-1 and TRBJ1-6; 9 nucleotides align to TRBD1. TRBV23-1 has ORF status, its function being uncertain. The length of the CDR3 is 18 residues. Trimming cost V 3 bases and J 7 bases; bases outside gene matches: 13. CDR3 nucleotide sequence: TGCGCCAGCAGTCATCGCCCCCGGGACAGGGCGGGGAATTCACCCCTCCACTTT. It translates to CASSHRPRDRAGNSPLHF.

The chain is built from TRBV19 and TRBJ2-2; D is possibly TRBD2 (6 bases). CDR3 length: 15 residues. The V gene lost 1 base and the J gene lost 6 bases, with 12 bases spanning the gap. The germline gives CDR1 LNHDA, CDR2 SQIVND (reference sequence). The CDR3 is CASSIGGGNPGELFF. CDR3 sequence (DNA): TGTGCCAGTAGTATAGGGGGCGGGAATCCCGGGGAGCTGTTTTTT.

The V and J genes are TRBV2 and TRBJ2-1, with TRBD2 matching over 13 bases. V shed 7 bases and J 4 bases; nucleotides not matched to a gene: 4. CDR1 and CDR2 from the germline V gene are SNHLY and FYNNEI. The length of the CDR3 is 15 residues. The DNA of the CDR3 is TGTGCCAGCACAGGGACTAGCGGGATGTACAATGAGCAGTTCTTC. This translates into CASTGTSGMYNEQFF.

This rearrangement joins TRBV18 to TRBJ2-7; the match to TRBD1 covers 9 bases. From germline, CDR1 is KGHSH and CDR2 LQKENI. V shed 4 bases and J 5 bases; nucleotides not matched to a gene: 9. CDR3 size: 15 residues. The CDR3 sequence is CASSQGWGQGNEQYF. CDR3 coding DNA: TGTGCCAGCTCACAAGGGTGGGGACAGGGTAACGAGCAGTACTTC. The full variable domain, rest sourced from reference TRBV18 and TRBJ2-7, is NAGVMQNPRHLVRRRGQEARLRCSPMKGHSHVYWYRQLPEEGLKFMVYLQKENIIDESGMPKERFSAEFPKEGPSILRIQQVVRGDSAAYFCASSQGWGQGNEQYFGPGTRLTVT.

This chain links TRBV9 with TRBJ2-5, with 8 bases matching TRBD1. Germline V CDR1 and CDR2: SGDLS, YYNGEE. This CDR3 comprises 15 residues. Trimming took 2 bases from V and 1 from J; bases not matched to a gene: 4. The CDR3: CASSVDRGFQETQYF. Here the CDR3 DNA reads TGTGCCAGCAGCGTCGACAGGGGCTTCCAAGAGACCCAGTACTTC.

V and J are TRBV7-9 and TRBJ2-3; 13 bases are a match to TRBD2. The CDR3 extends over 15 amino acids. From germline, CDR1 is SEHNR and CDR2 FQNEAQ (reference sequence). Germline trimming cut 7 bases from V and 6 bases from J; bases unmatched to any gene: 7. DNA for the CDR3: TGTGCCAGCACCGATAAGGGACTAGCGGGGGATACGCAGTATTTT. This gives the protein CASTDKGLAGDTQYF.

This CDR3 reads CASSLKPTRYGGSPLHF. The DNA for the CDR3 is TGTGCCAGCAGCCTCAAGCCTACAAGGTACGGGGGTTCACCCCTCCACTTT. This rearrangement joins TRBV12-1 to TRBJ1-6. TRBV12-1 is recorded as a pseudogene. CDR3 length: 17 amino acids.

This clone was seen just once. This sequence joins TRBV2 and TRBJ2-1; 9 nucleotides align to TRBD2. Germline loops: CDR1 SNHLY, CDR2 FYNNEI. V dropped 4 bases and J dropped 5; count of bases not matched to a gene: 0. This CDR3 has 13 residues. DNA of the CDR3: TGTGCCAGCAGTGGACTAGCGGACAATGAGCAGTTCTTC. The encoded protein is CASSGLADNEQFF.

This sequence joins TRBV10-3 and TRBJ2-1; 8 nucleotides agree with TRBD1. Unmatched junction bases numbered 4, after V lost 3 bases and J lost 6 bases. From germline, CDR1 is ENHRY and CDR2 SYGVKD. This CDR3 contains 14 residues. The CDR3 DNA reads as TGTGCCATCAGTGAACGAGACAGGGGCAATGAGCAGTTCTTC. This translates into CAISERDRGNEQFF.

This clone was counted between two and nine times. The chain uses TRBV18 and TRBJ1-6, with D possibly matching TRBD1 (6 bases). From germline, CDR1 is KGHSH and CDR2 LQKENI. V was clipped by 6 bases and J by 7 bases, with 13 bases between them. This CDR3 region has 14 residues. The CDR3 nucleotides are TGTGCCAGCTCCTCAGGGGTGGGGAATTCACCCCTCCACTTT. Its translation is CASSSGVGNSPLHF. Based on the CDR3 plus reference TRBV18 and TRBJ1-6, the full variable domain is NAGVMQNPRHLVRRRGQEARLRCSPMKGHSHVYWYRQLPEEGLKFMVYLQKENIIDESGMPKERFSAEFPKEGPSILRIQQVVRGDSAAYFCASSSGVGNSPLHFGNGTRLTVT.

This chain connects TRBV7-2 to TRBJ2-1; 7 bases line up with TRBD2. CDR3 length: 14 residues. The junction had 4 bases not matched to a gene; V was cut back by 3 bases and J by 5 bases. In germline, CDR1 is SGHTA, CDR2 FQGNSA. In nucleotides, the CDR3 is TGTGCCAGCAGCTTTGGGACTATTCACAATGAGCAGTTCTTC. Residues: CASSFGTIHNEQFF.

J is TRBJ1-2 and V is TRBV7-1; D uncertain. TRBV7-1 is noted as an ORF with a role that remains uncertain. V was shortened by 5 bases and J by 4 bases, with 14 bases between the two germline ends. This CDR3 contains 14 residues. Here the CDR3 reads CASSLEGKTYGYTF. The CDR3 DNA is TGTGCCAGCAGCCTCGAGGGAAAGACCTATGGCTACACCTTC.

The chain is built from TRBV6-5 and TRBJ1-6; TRBD1 agrees at 7 bases. The ends lost 5 bases at V and 6 bases at J; junction bases unmatched: 4. CDR1 is MNHEY and CDR2 is SVGAGI in the germline V gene. The CDR3 has 14 amino acids. CDR3 coding DNA: TGTGCCAGCAGTAATAGACAGGGTAATTCACCCCTCCACTTT. This codes for CASSNRQGNSPLHF.

This clone was observed a single time. V is TRBV6-5 and J is TRBJ2-2; D remains ambiguous. The CDR3 is made up of 15 amino acids. The V end was cut by 1 base, the J end by 3 bases, with 9 bases between. From germline, CDR1 is MNHEY and CDR2 SVGAGI. The CDR3 region is CASSYLTRYTGELFF. In DNA form, the CDR3 reads TGTGCCAGCAGTTACTTAACCCGGTACACCGGGGAGCTGTTTTTT.

CDR3 residues: CASSDRSQGSDTQYF. CDR3 nucleotides: TGTGCCAGCAGTGATCGGAGCCAGGGGTCAGATACGCAGTATTTT. The chain joins TRBV6-4 to TRBJ2-3; D perhaps matches TRBD1 (6 bases). Per the germline V gene, CDR1 is MRHNA and CDR2 is SNTAGT. The CDR3 consists of 15 residues. The germline V and J ends were trimmed by 3 bases and 4 bases, with 14 bases remaining between them.

This rearrangement joins TRBV14 to TRBJ2-7; D gene ambiguous. The ends were cut back, 3 bases at V and 3 bases at J, with 6 bases in the middle. Germline V gene sequence: CDR1 SGHDN, CDR2 FVKESK. CDR3 length: 12 amino acids. CDR3 in DNA: TGTGCCAGCAGCCATGTCGGCTACGAGCAGTACTTC. Encoded protein: CASSHVGYEQYF.

J is TRBJ1-1 and V is TRBV5-1; 7 nucleotides line up with TRBD1. The V gene's germline CDR1 is SGHRS and CDR2 YFSETQ. V shed 4 bases and J 1 base; nucleotides not matched to a gene: 13. The CDR3 is 17 residues long. The CDR3 loop reads CASSPDREVLRNTEAFF. The CDR3 coding sequence is TGCGCCAGCAGCCCCGACAGGGAGGTGTTGAGGAACACTGAAGCTTTCTTT.

The chain links TRBV19 to TRBJ1-3, with D unresolved. This CDR3 is built from 15 residues. CDR1 is LNHDA and CDR2 is SQIVND in the germline V gene (reference sequence). The V and J ends lost 7 bases and 2 bases respectively, with 15 bases between them. The CDR3 sequence is CASKDGGITGNTIYF. The CDR3 DNA follows: TGTGCCAGTAAGGATGGCGGGATCACTGGAAACACCATATATTTT.